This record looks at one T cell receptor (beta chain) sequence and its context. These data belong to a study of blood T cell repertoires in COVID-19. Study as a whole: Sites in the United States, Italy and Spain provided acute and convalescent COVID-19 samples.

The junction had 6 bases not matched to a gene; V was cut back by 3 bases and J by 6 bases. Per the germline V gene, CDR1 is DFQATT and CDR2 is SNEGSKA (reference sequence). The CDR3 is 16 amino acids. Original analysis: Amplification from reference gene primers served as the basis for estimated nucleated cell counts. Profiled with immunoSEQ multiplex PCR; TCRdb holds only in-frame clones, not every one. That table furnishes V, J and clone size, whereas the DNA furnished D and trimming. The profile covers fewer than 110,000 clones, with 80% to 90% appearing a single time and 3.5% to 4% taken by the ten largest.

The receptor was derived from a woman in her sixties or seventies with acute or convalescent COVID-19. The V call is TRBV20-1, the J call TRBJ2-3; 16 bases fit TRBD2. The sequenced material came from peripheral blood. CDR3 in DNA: TGCAGTGCTAGTGTGGGACTAGCGGGAGGGGGGGATACGCAGTATTTT. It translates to CSASVGLAGGGDTQYF.